The 5 T cell receptor beta chains presented below share a single source sample, sequenced in a study of T-cell reconstitution after alpha-beta-depleted transplantation in children. It was with unique molecular identifiers that the TCRbeta library was prepared. One entry per CDR3 protein results from TCRdb running MiXCR on the PCR reads. The table has approximately 590,000 distinct CDR3 sequences, about 11% seen once; the top ten hold roughly 4%. The specimen was PBMCs from the stem cell graft donor, collected from the stem cell graft. These receptors all come from a human donor who donated a stem cell graft to a child with acute myeloid leukemia.

This clonotype was counted a few times. The chain combines TRBV7-8 with TRBJ2-7, with 10 bases aligning to TRBD1. Germline CDR1 and CDR2: SGHVS and FQNEAQ. The trim removed 5 bases at V and 2 bases at J, leaving 9 bases unmatched. This CDR3 has 16 residues. The CDR3: CASSVISGTGAYEQYF. Written as DNA, the CDR3 is TGTGCCAGCAGCGTTATTTCCGGGACAGGGGCCTACGAGCAGTACTTC.

The chain is built from TRBV29-1 and TRBJ1-1; perhaps TRBD1 as D (6 bases). This CDR3 contains 15 residues. V lost 0 bases and J 2 bases, leaving 13 bases between the germline ends. Germline-derived CDR1 and CDR2 are SQVTM and ANQGSEA. CDR3 protein: CSVEDWARGNTEAFF. CDR3 sequence (DNA): TGCAGCGTTGAAGATTGGGCCAGGGGTAACACTGAAGCTTTCTTT.

This clonotype has at least ten counts. CDR3 loop: CSAWTSGRAKGETQYF. CDR3 in DNA: TGCAGTGCATGGACTAGCGGGAGGGCCAAGGGAGAGACCCAGTACTTC. V and J are TRBV20-1 and TRBJ2-5; 15 nucleotides align to TRBD2. This CDR3 contains 16 residues. Germline V gene data show CDR1 as DFQATT and CDR2 as SNEGSKA (reference sequence). The J segment lost 4 bases and the V segment lost 6 bases, leaving 9 bases of the junction unmatched.

This clonotype was picked up a small number of times. The chain employs TRBV11-2 and TRBJ2-5; 7 bases are shared with TRBD2. CDR3 length equals 14 residues. Germline values: CDR1 SGHAT, CDR2 FQNNGV. Trimming took 1 base from V and 7 from J; bases not matched to a gene: 6. CDR3 amino acids: CASSLVAWGGTQYF. Here the CDR3 DNA reads TGTGCCAGCAGCTTAGTGGCTTGGGGGGGGACCCAGTACTTC.

The chain is built from TRBV6-5 and TRBJ2-1, with 7 bases matching TRBD2. Germline-derived CDR1 and CDR2 are MNHEY and SVGAGI. With 0 bases clipped from V and 12 bases from J, the junction kept 14 bases outside the gene matches. The CDR3 extends over 16 amino acids. CDR3 nucleotide sequence: TGTGCCAGCAGTTACTCCGGAGGGAGGGCCCTCGGGGGGCAGTTCTTC. This sequence encodes CASSYSGGRALGGQFF.